What follows is one TCR beta chain and its context. From germline, CDR1 is LGHNA and CDR2 YNFKEQ. The CDR3 spans 16 residues. The trim removed 0 bases at V and 0 bases at J, leaving 5 bases unmatched. The data originate from a study of cytomegalovirus exposure and HLA in healthy donors. Researchers ran the PCR with 60 Vbeta and 13 Jbeta primers. Generated by immunoSEQ multiplex PCR, the TCRdb table keeps only in-frame clones and is missing some. Of approximately 200,000 clones in the sample, around 81% were seen once. This sequence was found in a young woman in good health and CMV-seropositive. The J gene is TRBJ2-7, the V gene TRBV4-2; the match to TRBD2 covers 7 bases. Sequencing input: PBMCs. CDR3 nucleotides: TGTGCCAGCAGCCAAGATCGGGAGGTGGTCTCCTACGAGCAGTACTTC. It encodes CASSQDREVVSYEQYF.